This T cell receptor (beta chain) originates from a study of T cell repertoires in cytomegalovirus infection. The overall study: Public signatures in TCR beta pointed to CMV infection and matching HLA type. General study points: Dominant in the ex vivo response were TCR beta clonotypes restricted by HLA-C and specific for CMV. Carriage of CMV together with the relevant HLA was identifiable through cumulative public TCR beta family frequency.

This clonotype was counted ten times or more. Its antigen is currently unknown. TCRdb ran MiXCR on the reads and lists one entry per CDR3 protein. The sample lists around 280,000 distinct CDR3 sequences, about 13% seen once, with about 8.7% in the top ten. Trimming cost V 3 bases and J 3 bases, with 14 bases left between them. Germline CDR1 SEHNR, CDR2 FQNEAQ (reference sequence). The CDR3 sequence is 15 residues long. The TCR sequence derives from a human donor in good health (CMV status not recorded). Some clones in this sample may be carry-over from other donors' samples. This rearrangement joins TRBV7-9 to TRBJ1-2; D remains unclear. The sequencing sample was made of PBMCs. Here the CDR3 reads CASSLGQPEDYGYTF. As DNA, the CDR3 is TGTGCCAGCAGCTTGGGCCAACCCGAGGACTATGGCTACACCTTC. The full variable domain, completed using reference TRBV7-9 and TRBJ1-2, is DTGVSQNPRHKITKRGQNVTFRCDPISEHNRLYWYRQTLGQGPEFLTYFQNEAQLEKSRLLSDRFSAERPKGSFSTLEIQRTEQGDSAMYLCASSLGQPEDYGYTFGSGTRLTVV.